The clone carrying this TCR beta chain was found many times. Its target is not known. Trimming at V came to 5 bases and at J to 5 bases, leaving 13 bases not matched to a gene. Germline values: CDR1 MNHNS, CDR2 SASEGT. The length of the CDR3 is 16 residues. Authors of the study amplified TCR beta CDR3 regions from RNA transcripts. Researchers ran a first-round RT-PCR on the TCR CDR3 using the HTBI primer set. TCRdb redid the calling of the multiplex PCR reads with MiXCR, one entry per CDR3 protein. Found here are about 290,000 distinct CDR3 sequences, around 15% of them singletons; the top ten hold 7.9%. Stable disease denoted Graves' hyperthyroidism without ophthalmopathy progression within 18 months. Diagnosing involved the use of clinical symptoms, serum thyroxine and TRAb, thyroid ultrasound and orbital computed tomography. The data derive from a study of T cells in Graves' hyperthyroidism and ophthalmopathy. Study-level points and caveats: Most expanded thyroid clonotypes above 0.001 also appeared in blood. Ophthalmopathy was told apart from stable hyperthyroidism by a 13 V-J model.

This chain uses TRBV6-1 with TRBJ2-7; 9 nucleotides agree with TRBD1. Sequenced material: blood. This receptor was taken from a woman aged 35 to 49 with Graves' hyperthyroidism. The CDR3 loop is CASSYRSPGTGNEQYF. In DNA form, the CDR3 reads TGTGCCAGCAGTTACCGGAGTCCCGGGACAGGGAACGAGCAGTACTTC.